One T cell receptor (beta chain) is described in this entry. The data originate from a study of PD-1 blockade in mismatch repair-deficient tumors. Some clones are missing from TCRdb's copy, which holds only in-frame ones; the method was immunoSEQ multiplex PCR. The profile shows some 110,000 clones, approximately 80% of them singletons. This CDR3 comprises 15 residues. The germline gives CDR1 SGDLS, CDR2 YYNGEE. Trimming stripped 3 bases from V and 4 bases from J, with 17 bases between. The sample in question was peripheral blood, obtained approximately 64 weeks after starting pembrolizumab. This TCR derives from an adult with mismatch repair-deficient cancer. The genes are TRBV9 and TRBJ2-7; D might be TRBD2 (6 bases). The CDR3 DNA sequence: TGTGCCAGCAGCGCACGGGACTTACAAGAGTACGAGCAGTACTTC. Its translation: CASSARDLQEYEQYF.